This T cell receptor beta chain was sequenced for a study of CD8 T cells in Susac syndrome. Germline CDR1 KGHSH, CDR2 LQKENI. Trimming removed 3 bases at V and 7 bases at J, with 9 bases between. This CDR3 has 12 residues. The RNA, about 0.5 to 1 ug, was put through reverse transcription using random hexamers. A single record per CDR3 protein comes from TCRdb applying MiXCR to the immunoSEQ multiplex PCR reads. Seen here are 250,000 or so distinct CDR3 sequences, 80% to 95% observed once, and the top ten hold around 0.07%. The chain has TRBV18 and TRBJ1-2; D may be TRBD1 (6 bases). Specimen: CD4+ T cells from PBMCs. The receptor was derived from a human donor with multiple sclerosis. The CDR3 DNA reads TGTGCCAGCTCACCCCAGGGGTCTGGCTACACCTTC. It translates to CASSPQGSGYTF.